This T cell receptor beta chain was retrieved from a study of blood T cell repertoires in COVID-19. Study background: From the United States, Italy and Spain came samples of acute and convalescent COVID-19. T cells, B-cell-depleted T cells, or PBMCs provided the cDNA or gDNA that served as material.

V dropped 0 bases and J dropped 7 bases, with 13 bases sitting between them. The CDR3 contains 14 residues. Germline CDR1 and CDR2: GTSNPN and SVGIG (reference sequence). Per the original data handling: Reference gene primers were amplified, and this amplification served to estimate nucleated cell counts. Libraries were prepared by immunoSEQ multiplex PCR; TCRdb keeps only in-frame clonotypes and omits some of them. The D gene and trimming were derived from the DNA, and the V and J assignments and clone size from that table. Of about 120,000 clones listed, just over 70% are singletons. Sequencing was performed on peripheral blood. This receptor was taken from a human donor with acute or convalescent COVID-19. The donor label of this sample is uncertain. The chain carries TRBV30 and TRBJ1-5, with D possibly TRBD1 on 5 matching bases. Here the CDR3 DNA reads TGTGCCTGGAGTGTACGTCAGGGAGGACAGCCCCAGCATTTT. It codes for CAWSVRQGGQPQHF.